This entry describes one T cell receptor beta chain. Its cognate antigen is unknown. With duration under 3 months, ophthalmopathy was active: Clinical Activity Score at least 3, NOSPECS at least 4. Patients were excluded for uncontrolled infection, other autoimmune disease, pregnancy or lactation. The PBMCs had their origin in roughly 9.4 ml of fresh peripheral blood. The data were obtained in a study of T cells in Graves' hyperthyroidism and ophthalmopathy. Findings and limits, study-wide: Also found in blood were most expanded thyroid clonotypes above 0.001.

The CDR3 regions of TCR beta were amplified from RNA transcripts. In the first-round RT-PCR of the TCR CDR3, the HTBI primer set was used. TCRdb reprocessed the multiplex PCR reads with MiXCR, giving one entry per CDR3 protein. The sample has 500,000 to 750,000 distinct CDR3 sequences, about 14% seen once. Germline lookup yields CDR1 SGDLS and CDR2 YYNGEE. The V and J ends lost 4 bases and 5 bases, in that order; junction bases with no gene match: 8. The CDR3 is 14 amino acids. Sequences were obtained from blood. The TCR originated in a woman aged 18-29 years with Graves' ophthalmopathy. This sequence joins TRBV9 and TRBJ2-5, with TRBD1 matching 7 bases. The CDR3 DNA reads TGTGCCAGCAGCTCTCCAGGGGGAGCGGAGACCCAGTACTTC. It translates to CASSSPGGAETQYF.